A selection of T cell receptor beta chains follows, all from one sample in a study of T cell responses to AZD1222 COVID-19 vaccine. The protocol was immunoSEQ multiplex PCR, while the TCRdb copy is restricted to in-frame clones and leaves out a portion. The table includes 100,000 to 120,000 clones, nearly 90% detected once. Source: peripheral blood, taken on day 0 of AZD1222 vaccination. These TCRs come from an adult in good health. CDR3s include the opening cysteine and the closing phenylalanine or tryptophan. Fields, in order: J gene, D gene, clone size, V gene, CDR3 protein, CDR3 DNA. A D gene is named only where the DNA matches it firmly. Some rows have no size entry. The others give once, few or many, or a class for an expanded clone.

>TRBJ2-5|.|once|TRBV7-2
CASSHPGETQYF
TGTGCCAGCAGTCATCCGGGCGAGACCCAGTACTTC
>TRBJ2-7|TRBD2|once|TRBV19
CASSPRGSAREQYF
TGTGCCAGTAGTCCCCGCGGGAGTGCGAGGGAGCAGTACTTC
>TRBJ2-1|TRBD2|.|TRBV23-1
CASTPSDGGTYNEQFF
TGCGCCAGCACCCCCTCAGACGGGGGGACCTACAATGAGCAGTTCTTC
>TRBJ2-1|.|.|TRBV24-1
CATSDSHHGGEQFF
TGTGCCACCAGTGATTCCCACCATGGGGGTGAGCAGTTCTTC
>TRBJ2-1|.|.|TRBV29-1
CSVEDFMGSRYNEQFF
TGCAGCGTTGAAGATTTTATGGGGAGCCGATACAATGAGCAGTTCTTC
>TRBJ1-1|.|.|TRBV7-2
CASSLQGRNTEAFF
TGTGCCAGCAGCTTACAGGGAAGGAACACTGAAGCTTTCTTT
>TRBJ1-1|.|.|TRBV19
CASSISLRGQTPNTEAFF
TGTGCCAGTAGTATCAGCCTTAGAGGACAGACTCCGAACACTGAAGCTTTCTTT
>TRBJ1-1|.|.|TRBV28
CASSLSGGAEAFF
TGTGCCAGCAGTTTAAGTGGAGGGGCTGAAGCTTTCTTT
>TRBJ1-6|.|.|TRBV5-6
CASSPRQAPFSPLHF
TGTGCCAGCAGCCCTCGACAGGCTCCTTTTTCACCCCTCCACTTT
>TRBJ2-7|.|.|TRBV5-1
CASSSSGGFNEQYF
TGCGCCAGCAGCTCCTCTGGGGGGTTCAACGAGCAGTACTTC
>TRBJ1-2|.|.|TRBV14
CASSQDPRQGANYGYTF
TGTGCCAGCAGCCAAGATCCGCGGCAGGGTGCTAACTATGGCTACACCTTC
>TRBJ2-7|.|once|TRBV7-2
CASSLSQGPYEQYF
TGTGCCAGCAGCTTAAGCCAGGGGCCCTACGAGCAGTACTTC
>TRBJ2-7|TRBD1|once|TRBV4-3
CASSQDRGLYEQYF
TGCGCCAGCAGCCAAGACAGGGGGCTTTACGAGCAGTACTTC
>TRBJ1-2|.|.|TRBV3-1/TRBV3-2
CASSQETAGYGYTF
TGTGCCAGCAGCCAAGAAACGGCTGGATATGGCTACACCTTC
>TRBJ2-3|.|.|TRBV6-6
CASSYSRGGGTDTQYF
TGTGCCAGCAGTTACTCCAGGGGGGGTGGCACAGATACGCAGTATTTT
>TRBJ2-2|TRBD2|.|TRBV2
CASKGGLGLAGETNTGELFF
TGTGCCAGCAAAGGGGGGTTGGGTCTAGCGGGAGAGACGAACACCGGGGAGCTGTTTTTT
>TRBJ1-1|.|.|TRBV19
CASSTSRVGDTEAFF
TGTGCCAGTAGCACCTCCAGGGTGGGGGACACTGAAGCTTTCTTT
>TRBJ2-2|TRBD1|.|TRBV5-4
CASRPTGGIGELFF
TGTGCCAGCAGACCGACAGGGGGTATCGGGGAGCTGTTTTTT
>TRBJ2-7|TRBD1|.|TRBV9
CASSVGGTGALGEQYF
TGTGCCAGCAGCGTAGGCGGGACAGGGGCTTTGGGCGAGCAGTACTTC
>TRBJ1-1|.|.|TRBV12-3/TRBV12-4
CASSLRGTEAFF
TGTGCCAGCAGTTTACGGGGCACTGAAGCTTTCTTT
>TRBJ1-1|.|.|TRBV5-1
CASVSTGNTEAFF
TGCGCCAGCGTTTCTACTGGGAACACTGAAGCTTTCTTT
>TRBJ2-3|.|.|TRBV12-3/TRBV12-4
CALMIRDTQYF
TGTGCCCTAATGATTAGGGATACGCAGTATTTT
>TRBJ1-4|.|.|TRBV7-2
CASSLNLISSATNEKLFF
TGTGCCAGCAGCTTAAATTTAATTTCTTCTGCAACTAATGAAAAACTGTTTTTT
>TRBJ2-7|.|.|TRBV24-1
CATSAQGFEQYF
TGTGCCACCAGTGCCCAGGGGTTCGAGCAGTACTTC
>TRBJ2-5|TRBD2|.|TRBV18
CASSSGTSGRRETQYF
TGTGCCAGCTCATCCGGGACTAGCGGGAGGAGGGAGACCCAGTACTTC
>TRBJ2-3|TRBD2|few|TRBV6-4
CASSEVSTSGTDTQYF
TGTGCCAGCAGTGAAGTGTCTACTAGCGGCACAGATACGCAGTATTTT
>TRBJ2-1|.|once|TRBV28
CASSPPSGTYNEQFF
TGTGCCAGCAGTCCCCCCTCGGGGACGTACAATGAGCAGTTCTTC
>TRBJ2-2|.|once|TRBV12-5
CASGSGLNTGELFF
TGTGCTAGTGGTTCCGGGTTGAACACCGGGGAGCTGTTTTTT
>TRBJ1-3|TRBD1|once|TRBV3-1/TRBV3-2
CASIKTGSSGNTIYF
TGTGCCAGCATTAAGACAGGGAGCTCTGGAAACACCATATATTTT
>TRBJ2-1|.|.|TRBV7-3
CASSSGVVASNEQFF
TGTGCCAGCAGCTCAGGGGTTGTGGCCTCCAATGAGCAGTTCTTC
>TRBJ2-7|TRBD2|.|TRBV5-1
CASSMTSGTSSYEQYF
TGCGCCAGCAGCATGACTAGCGGGACGAGCTCCTACGAGCAGTACTTC
>TRBJ2-7|TRBD1|once|TRBV5-4
CASSRDRPYEQYF
TGTGCCAGCAGCCGGGACAGGCCCTACGAGCAGTACTTC
>TRBJ2-1|.|once|TRBV7-2
CASSLRAADNEQFF
TGTGCCAGCAGCTTGAGGGCAGCGGACAATGAGCAGTTCTTC
>TRBJ2-2|.|.|TRBV27
CASSSSQGKRTGELFF
.
>TRBJ2-5|.|.|TRBV19
CASSIDGQLKETQYF
TGTGCCAGTAGTATCGACGGACAGCTAAAAGAGACCCAGTACTTC
>TRBJ2-7|.|few|TRBV19
CASSINRDTYEQYF
TGTGCCAGTAGTATAAATCGGGACACTTACGAGCAGTACTTC
>TRBJ1-6|.|.|TRBV28
CASSLEGNSPLHF
TGTGCCAGCAGTCTCGAGGGGAATTCACCCCTCCACTTT
>TRBJ2-3|.|.|TRBV30
CAWRQGMADTQYF
TGTGCCTGGAGACAGGGAATGGCAGATACGCAGTATTTT
>TRBJ2-5|TRBD2|.|TRBV7-2
CASSARLAREETQYF
TGTGCCAGCAGCGCCCGACTAGCTAGGGAGGAGACCCAGTACTTC
>TRBJ2-7|.|.|TRBV29-1
CSGARDSYEQYF
TGCAGCGGGGCGAGGGACTCCTACGAGCAGTACTTC
>TRBJ2-5|.|.|TRBV7-7
CASSPQGTKQETQYF
TGTGCTAGCAGCCCCCAGGGGACCAAGCAAGAGACCCAGTACTTC
>TRBJ2-2|TRBD1|.|TRBV7-9
CASSLGQGVNTGELFF
TGTGCCAGCAGCCTCGGTCAGGGGGTGAACACCGGGGAGCTGTTTTTT
>TRBJ1-1|.|.|TRBV3-1/TRBV3-2
CASSQDFTARNTEAFF
TGTGCCAGCAGCCAAGATTTTACAGCAAGGAACACTGAAGCTTTCTTT